The TCR beta chain described here comes from a study of blood T cells in healthy people across ages. In regard to this clonotype: The antigen is not known.

The V gene's germline CDR1 is DFQATT and CDR2 SNEGSKA (reference sequence). The CDR3 length is 13 residues. After removal of 5 bases from V and 6 bases from J, the junction contained 5 bases not matched to a gene. General study findings and limits: PBMCs left unsorted prevented a conclusive naive versus antigen-experienced comparison. There were more naive CD4+ cells and higher diversity in long-lived donors than in aged donors. Per million T cells, TCR beta diversity dropped about linearly as age rose.

A sample-barcoded 5' primer and a J-beta primer mix were used in a second PCR of roughly 7 to 11 cycles. TCRdb recomputed calls from the 5' RACE reads with MiXCR, one row per CDR3 protein. Here the sample spans 1,800,000 or so distinct CDR3 sequences, 30% to 40% being singletons. The sequence was obtained from a human donor in good health. Sequencing used blood. This rearrangement joins TRBV20-1 to TRBJ1-1, with 11 positions matching TRBD1. This CDR3 is CSAGTGGIPEAFF. The CDR3 DNA reads as TGCAGTGCTGGGACAGGGGGGATTCCTGAAGCTTTCTTT.